This T cell receptor (beta chain) was identified during a study of CD8 T cells in ankylosing spondylitis. General observations from the study: Seemingly distinctive of ankylosing spondylitis blood was a TCR beta motif formed by eight highly homologous variants.

Germline-derived CDR1 and CDR2 are MNHEY and SVGAGI. V was pared by 4 bases and J by 5 bases, with 11 bases of the junction left unmatched. The CDR3 totals 17 residues. TCRdb independently ran MiXCR on the 5' RACE reads; one entry per CDR3 protein. The top ten clones hold around 3.5% of a sample with fewer than 550,000 distinct CDR3 sequences, 5.3% of them seen once. This clonotype was seen a handful of times. Its matching antigen is unknown. V usage is TRBV6-5 and J usage is TRBJ2-2, with 9 bases matching TRBD1. The sequence was obtained from a male donor with ankylosing spondylitis. The sequenced material came from blood, either unsorted or a sorted T cell fraction (not recorded which). CDR3 nucleotides: TGTGCCAGCAGTTCTCCGGGACAGGGTTTAGGGACCGGGGAGCTGTTTTTT. It encodes CASSSPGQGLGTGELFF.